Listed below are T cell receptor beta chains from one sample, sequenced in a study of T cell repertoires in cytomegalovirus infection. A single record per CDR3 protein comes from TCRdb applying MiXCR to the reads. Found here are hundreds of thousands of distinct CDR3 sequences, under 55% of them singletons; the top ten hold about two fifths. For these receptors, no antigen is known. This material consisted of cultured PBMCs, taken from culture after CMV antigen stimulation. The source is a human donor in good health (CMV status not recorded). Some clones in this sample may be carry-over from other donors' samples. CDR3s include the opening cysteine and the closing phenylalanine or tryptophan. Fields, in order: CDR3 protein, CDR3 DNA, D gene, J gene, clone size, V gene. The D gene is left open where the match is weak. The size field is filled for only some rows; it gives once, few, many or a size class.

CDR3 protein: CASSPAGRGAIEQYF; CDR3 DNA: TGCGCCAGCAGCCCTGCGGGGCGGGGGGCTATCGAGCAGTACTTC; D gene: TRBD2; J gene: TRBJ2-7; clone size: .; V gene: TRBV5-1
CDR3 protein: CASSLVGLAGAEQYF; CDR3 DNA: TGTGCCAGCAGCTTAGTGGGACTAGCGGGAGCCGAGCAGTACTTC; D gene: TRBD2; J gene: TRBJ2-7; clone size: .; V gene: TRBV7-2
CDR3 protein: CASGRAYEQYF; CDR3 DNA: TGTGCCAGCGGGCGCGCCTACGAGCAGTACTTC; D gene: .; J gene: TRBJ2-7; clone size: .; V gene: TRBV6-5
CDR3 protein: CASSGGPEGGNQPQHF; CDR3 DNA: TGTGCCAGCAGTGGCGGACCAGAGGGGGGTAATCAGCCCCAGCATTTT; D gene: .; J gene: TRBJ1-5; clone size: .; V gene: TRBV12-3/TRBV12-4
CDR3 protein: CASSLVPYSEDEQFF; CDR3 DNA: TGTGCCAGCAGCTTAGTCCCCTACTCCGAGGATGAGCAGTTCTTC; D gene: .; J gene: TRBJ2-1; clone size: .; V gene: TRBV7-2
CDR3 protein: CSVVGDTQYF; CDR3 DNA: TGCAGCGTTGTGGGGGATACGCAGTATTTT; D gene: .; J gene: TRBJ2-3; clone size: few; V gene: TRBV29-1
CDR3 protein: CASSLWTAGNTGELFF; CDR3 DNA: TGTGCCAGCAGCCTCTGGACAGCCGGGAACACCGGGGAGCTGTTTTTT; D gene: .; J gene: TRBJ2-2; clone size: .; V gene: TRBV7-2
CDR3 protein: CASRGGGANNEQFF; CDR3 DNA: TGTGCCAGCAGGGGGGGCGGGGCCAACAATGAGCAGTTCTTC; D gene: .; J gene: TRBJ2-1; clone size: .; V gene: TRBV6-1
CDR3 protein: CASSLRGTGRAFF; CDR3 DNA: TGTGCCAGCAGCTTGAGGGGGACAGGGAGGGCTTTCTTT; D gene: TRBD1; J gene: TRBJ1-1; clone size: .; V gene: TRBV7-6
CDR3 protein: CASSGGPTSSGNTIYF; CDR3 DNA: TGTGCCAGCAGCGGGGGACCGACGAGCTCTGGAAACACCATATATTTT; D gene: .; J gene: TRBJ1-3; clone size: few; V gene: TRBV7-8
CDR3 protein: CASSFGQGWTGELFF; CDR3 DNA: TGTGCCAGCAGTTTCGGGCAGGGTTGGACCGGGGAGCTGTTTTTT; D gene: .; J gene: TRBJ2-2; clone size: .; V gene: TRBV27
CDR3 protein: CASSLQGLVGYTF; CDR3 DNA: TGTGCCAGCAGTTTGCAGGGTCTGGTTGGCTACACCTTC; D gene: .; J gene: TRBJ1-2; clone size: .; V gene: TRBV12-3/TRBV12-4